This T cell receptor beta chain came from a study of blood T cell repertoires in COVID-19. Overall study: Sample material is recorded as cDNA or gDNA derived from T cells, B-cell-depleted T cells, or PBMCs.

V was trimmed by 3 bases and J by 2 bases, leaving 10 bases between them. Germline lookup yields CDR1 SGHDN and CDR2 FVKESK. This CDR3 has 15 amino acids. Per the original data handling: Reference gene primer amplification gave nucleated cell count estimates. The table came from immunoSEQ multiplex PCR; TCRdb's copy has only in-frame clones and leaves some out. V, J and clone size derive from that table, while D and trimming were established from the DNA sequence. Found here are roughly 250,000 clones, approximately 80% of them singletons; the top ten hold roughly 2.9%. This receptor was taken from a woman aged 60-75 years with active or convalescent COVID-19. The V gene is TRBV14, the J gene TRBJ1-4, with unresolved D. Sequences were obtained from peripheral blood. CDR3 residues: CASSHAPVTNEKLFF. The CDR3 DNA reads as TGTGCCAGCAGCCACGCTCCGGTGACTAATGAAAAACTGTTTTTT.